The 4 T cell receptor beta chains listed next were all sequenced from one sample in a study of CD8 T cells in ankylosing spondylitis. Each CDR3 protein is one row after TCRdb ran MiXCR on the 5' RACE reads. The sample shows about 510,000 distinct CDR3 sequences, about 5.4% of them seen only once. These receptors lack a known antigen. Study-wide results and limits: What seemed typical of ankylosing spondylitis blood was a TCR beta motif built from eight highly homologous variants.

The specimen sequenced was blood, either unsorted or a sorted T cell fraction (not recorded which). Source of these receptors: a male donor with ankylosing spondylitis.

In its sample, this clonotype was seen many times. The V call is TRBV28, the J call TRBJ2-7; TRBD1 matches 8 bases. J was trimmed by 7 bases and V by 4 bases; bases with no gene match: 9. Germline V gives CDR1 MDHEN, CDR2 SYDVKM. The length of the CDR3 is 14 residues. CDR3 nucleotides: TGTGCCAGCAGTTCCCATGCAGGGGGCTTGGAGCAGTACTTC. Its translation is CASSSHAGGLEQYF.

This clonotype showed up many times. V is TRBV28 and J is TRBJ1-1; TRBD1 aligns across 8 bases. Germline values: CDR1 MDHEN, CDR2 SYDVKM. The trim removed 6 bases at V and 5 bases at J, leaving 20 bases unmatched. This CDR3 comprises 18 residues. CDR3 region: CASSFAPGRGPVGTEAFF. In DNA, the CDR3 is TGTGCCAGCAGCTTCGCGCCCGGCAGGGGGCCCGTAGGGACTGAAGCTTTCTTT.

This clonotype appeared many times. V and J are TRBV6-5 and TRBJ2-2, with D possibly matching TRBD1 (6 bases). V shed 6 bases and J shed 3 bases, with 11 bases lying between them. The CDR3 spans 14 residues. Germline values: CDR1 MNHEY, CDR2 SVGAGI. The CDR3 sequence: CASSRTAYTGELFF. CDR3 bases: TGTGCCAGCAGCCGGACAGCCTACACCGGGGAGCTGTTTTTT.

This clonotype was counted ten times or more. DNA for the CDR3: TGTGCCAGCAAACGGGAGCAGCGCCCCTACAATGAGCAGTTCTTC. It codes for CASKREQRPYNEQFF. The V and J genes are TRBV28 and TRBJ2-1; possibly TRBD2 for D (6 bases). This CDR3 is built from 15 residues. V was pared by 7 bases and J by 2 bases, with 15 bases between. In germline, CDR1 is MDHEN, CDR2 SYDVKM.